Shown below are 12 T cell receptor beta chains from a single sample sequenced in a study of T cell repertoires in cytomegalovirus infection. Their target antigens are unknown. TCRdb independently ran MiXCR on the reads; one entry per CDR3 protein. Altogether around 500,000 distinct CDR3 sequences are present, roughly 43% being singletons, with the ten largest covering around two fifths. Material: cultured PBMCs, obtained from culture after CMV antigen stimulation. The receptors here all came from a human donor in good health (CMV status not recorded). Some clones in this sample may be carry-over from other donors' samples.

This clonotype was detected a few times. The chain is built from TRBV7-2 and TRBJ2-2; D call uncertain. The CDR3 is 14 amino acids. Germline-derived CDR1 and CDR2 are SGHTA and FQGNSA. V gave up 5 bases and J gave up 6 bases, with 13 bases separating them. CDR3 residues: CASSPARPPGELFF. The CDR3 DNA is TGTGCCAGCAGCCCCGCCCGCCCGCCCGGGGAGCTGTTTTTT.

Concerning this clonotype: This CDR3 is missing its conserved last phenylalanine or tryptophan, likely due to a read error. The chain joins TRBV6-5 to TRBJ2-3; D gene ambiguous. V lost 5 bases to trimming and J lost 3 bases, with 12 bases between them. Germline V gene data show CDR1 as MNHEY and CDR2 as SVGAGI. The CDR3 is 14 amino acids. CDR3 loop: CASSVGSATDTQYL. CDR3 nucleotides: TGTGCCAGCAGTGTAGGGTCAGCGACAGATACGCAGTATCTT.

This clonotype was recorded only once. The V gene is TRBV6-6, the J gene TRBJ1-5; no clear D gene. The CDR3 covers 12 residues. V lost 2 bases to trimming and J lost 8 bases, with 7 bases between them. Germline lookup yields CDR1 MNHNY and CDR2 SVGAGI (reference sequence). CDR3 in amino acids: CASSYPREPQHF. The CDR3 coding sequence is TGTGCCAGCAGTTACCCAAGGGAGCCCCAGCATTTT.

This clonotype was observed a few times. The chain links TRBV7-6 to TRBJ2-7; 11 positions agree with TRBD2. V lost 5 bases and J lost 0; bases outside the gene matches: 3. The CDR3 loop spans 15 amino acids. Germline V gene lookup returns CDR1 SGHVS and CDR2 FNYEAQ. The CDR3 is CASSQLAGASYEQYF. For the CDR3, the DNA is TGTGCCAGCAGCCAACTAGCGGGGGCCTCCTACGAGCAGTACTTC.

The V gene is TRBV4-3, the J gene TRBJ2-1; 11 positions agree with TRBD2. The germline V gene has CDR1 LGHNA and CDR2 YSLEER. The CDR3 length is 19 residues. With 1 base clipped from V and 0 bases from J, the junction kept 8 bases outside the gene matches. The CDR3 is CASSQVLGLAAPSYNEQFF. In DNA form, the CDR3 reads TGCGCCAGCAGCCAAGTGCTGGGACTAGCGGCTCCCTCCTACAATGAGCAGTTCTTC.

A few counts support this clonotype. The rearrangement joins TRBV7-2 to TRBJ1-6, with D possibly TRBD1 on 5 matching bases. Germline V CDR1 and CDR2: SGHTA, FQGNSA. The CDR3 covers 16 residues. Trimming removed 3 bases at V and 1 base at J, with 10 bases between. Here the CDR3 reads CASSFGGGSYNSPLHF. In DNA form, the CDR3 reads TGTGCCAGCAGCTTCGGGGGGGGGTCCTATAATTCACCCCTCCACTTT.

This sequence joins TRBV10-3 and TRBJ2-7; 8 positions agree with TRBD2. The CDR3 totals 14 residues. Germline CDR1 is ENHRY and CDR2 is SYGVKD. After removal of 8 bases from V and 2 bases from J, the junction contained 8 bases not matched to a gene. CDR3 sequence: CAISFQRETYEQYF. DNA for the CDR3: TGTGCCATCTCGTTCCAGCGGGAGACCTACGAGCAGTACTTC.

The CDR3: CASRGEAGGNYGYTF. The DNA for the CDR3 is TGTGCCAGCAGAGGGGAAGCAGGGGGCAACTATGGCTACACCTTC. The rearrangement joins TRBV28 to TRBJ1-2, with 8 bases matching TRBD1. CDR1 is MDHEN and CDR2 is SYDVKM in the germline V gene. The CDR3 runs 15 residues. V lost 6 bases to trimming and J lost 2 bases; unmatched junction nucleotides: 8.

This clonotype was observed a handful of times. The V gene is TRBV6-2 or TRBV6-3, the J gene TRBJ2-5, with 10 bases identical to TRBD2. Losses at the gene ends were 5 bases for V and 6 bases for J; bases not matched to a gene: 6. Per the germline V gene, CDR1 is MNHEY and CDR2 is SVGEGT. CDR3 length equals 14 residues. The DNA of the CDR3 is TGTGCCAGCAGTCTGGGACTAGCGTTTCAGACCCAGTACTTC. Its protein product is CASSLGLAFQTQYF.

The CDR3 region is CSARPVGMNTEAFF. The CDR3 bases are TGCAGTGCTAGGCCGGTCGGGATGAACACTGAAGCTTTCTTT. The V and J genes are TRBV20-1 and TRBJ1-1; no clear D gene. Germline CDR1 DFQATT, CDR2 SNEGSKA (reference sequence). The germline V and J ends were trimmed by 3 bases and 0 bases, with 11 bases remaining between them. The CDR3 is 14 amino acids.

This clonotype showed up just a few times. This may stem from a read error, because a much larger clone lies one nucleotide away. The CDR3: CASSLEGKTEAFF. The CDR3 bases are TGTGCCAGCAGCTTAGAGGGGAAAACTGAAGCTTTCTTT. The chain uses TRBV7-9 and TRBJ1-1; D is possibly TRBD1 (5 bases). V was shortened by 1 base and J by 5 bases, with 8 bases between the two germline ends. The CDR3 is made up of 13 amino acids. Germline-derived CDR1 and CDR2 are SEHNR and FQNEAQ (reference sequence).

The sample holds a few counts of this clonotype. The CDR3 sequence: CASTEAGYSPDTQYF. CDR3 DNA sequence: TGTGCCAGCACCGAGGCGGGCTACTCCCCAGATACGCAGTATTTT. This chain joins TRBV7-2 and TRBJ2-3; D perhaps matches TRBD2 (5 bases). The germline gives CDR1 SGHTA, CDR2 FQGNSA. The CDR3 extends over 15 amino acids. V was cut by 7 bases and J by 4 bases, with 18 bases left in between.